This TCR beta chain comes out of a study of graft-versus-host responses after intestinal transplantation. Overall study: All recipients were transplanted with multivisceral, liver-intestinal, or isolated intestinal grafts. Study-level results: There were GvH clones found in recipient marrow, and some of them appeared first in ileum or blood.

The germline gives CDR1 SGDLS, CDR2 YYNGEE. V lost 0 bases, J lost 10 bases, and 11 bases lay in between. This CDR3 contains 13 residues. In the case of this clone: Its antigen remains unknown.

TCRdb's table, derived via immunoSEQ multiplex PCR, lists solely in-frame clones and lacks some. Among over 100,000 clones listed, approximately 92% were seen once. The chain links TRBV9 to TRBJ2-1; possibly TRBD1 for D (6 bases). Here the sequenced sample was unstimulated CD4+ T cells sorted from spleen or lymph node cells, taken before intestinal transplant. The source of this sequence is a human donor who received an intestinal transplant. The CDR3 region is CASSVDNDREQFF. The DNA for the CDR3 is TGTGCCAGCAGCGTAGATAATGACAGGGAGCAGTTCTTC.